This T cell receptor (beta chain) was identified during a study of CXCR3-negative and CXCR3-positive naive CD8 T cells. Regarding the study as a whole: Memory CD8+ cells had much lower diversity, and both naive subsets had comparably high diversity. Across naive subsets, surface CD5 expression was comparable, and TCR strength was inferred from properties of the TRB CDR3.

Points on this clonotype: What it recognizes is unknown.

Germline V gene data show CDR1 as LNHDA and CDR2 as SQIVND (reference sequence). This CDR3 contains 16 residues. TRB cDNA libraries were made by UMI-labeled 5' RACE. From the 5' RACE reads, TCRdb lists one entry per CDR3 protein and no DNA. Its clone listing holds approximately 66,000 distinct CDR3 sequences. This receptor was taken from a human donor in good health. Some clones in this sample may be carry-over from other donors' samples. Sequenced material: naive CXCR3- CD8+ T cells from blood. Subset indicated: CD45RO-CCR7+CD27+CD95- naive CD8+ T cells lacking CXCR3 (TNR3-). The chain has TRBV19 and TRBJ1-1; TCRdb proposes TRBD1, but this gene call is untestable without DNA. The CDR3 is CASSIYGGGANTEAFF.